Shown below are 14 T cell receptor beta chains from a single sample sequenced in a study of blood T cell repertoires in COVID-19. Profiled with immunoSEQ multiplex PCR; TCRdb holds only in-frame clones, not every one. The data hold 100,000 to 120,000 clones, with 85% observed a single time. Sequenced: peripheral blood. These receptor sequences come from a human donor in a cohort sampled during active COVID-19.

The chain links TRBV7-2 to TRBJ1-1; 8 positions agree with TRBD1. This CDR3 contains 15 residues. V lost 2 bases, J lost 5 bases, and 7 bases stayed unmatched. Germline CDR1 reads SGHTA; CDR2 reads FQGNSA. The CDR3 DNA follows: TGTGCCAGCAGCTTACAGGGGGCTTCTAGGACTGAAGCTTTCTTT. The encoded protein is CASSLQGASRTEAFF.

This clone was picked up one time. This chain uses TRBV10-3 with TRBJ1-6; no reliable D call. The germline CDR1 and CDR2 sequences are ENHRY and SYGVKD. The CDR3 length is 14 residues. The V end was cut by 2 bases, the J end by 7 bases, with 9 bases between. The CDR3 coding sequence is TGTGCCATCAGTGAGGACACTCGGAATTCACCCCTCCACTTT. Translation gives CAISEDTRNSPLHF.

The chain joins TRBV18 to TRBJ1-4, with D unresolved. CDR1 and CDR2 (germline): KGHSH, LQKENI. The CDR3 covers 16 residues. The germline V and J ends were trimmed by 4 bases and 5 bases, with 17 bases remaining between them. The CDR3 DNA reads TGTGCCAGCTCACTTTCCCCCGGGGTGGGGAATGAAAAACTGTTTTTT. Translated: CASSLSPGVGNEKLFF.

In its sample, this clone was seen once. The V and J genes are TRBV29-1 and TRBJ2-5, with TRBD2 identical over 9 bases. CDR1 and CDR2 (germline): SQVTM, ANQGSEA. V lost 2 bases to trimming and J lost 1 base; unmatched junction nucleotides: 5. This CDR3 spans 15 amino acids. In DNA, the CDR3 is TGCAGCGTTGAACCTAGCGGGGCCCCCCAAGAGACCCAGTACTTC. Translation: CSVEPSGAPQETQYF.

The chain combines TRBV6-5 with TRBJ1-6; D possibly corresponds to TRBD1 (6 bases). Germline CDR1 and CDR2: MNHEY and SVGAGI. The CDR3 contains 13 residues. V was pared by 6 bases and J by 9 bases, with 12 bases between. CDR3 nucleotide sequence: TGTGCCAGCAGAACTGACAGGATTTCACCCCTCCACTTT. It encodes CASRTDRISPLHF.

The V call is TRBV6-1, the J call TRBJ1-3, with D possibly being TRBD1 (6 bases). The CDR3 runs to 17 residues. Germline V lookup: CDR1 MNHNS, CDR2 SASEGT. With 4 bases removed from V and 0 bases from J, the gap between germline ends came to 16 bases. The CDR3 coding sequence is TGTGCCAGCAGTGTTGGGGGGGCTGGGAGCTCTGGAAACACCATATATTTT. Translated: CASSVGGAGSSGNTIYF.

The V and J genes are TRBV11-3 and TRBJ2-1; 15 nucleotides match TRBD2. The CDR3 spans 18 residues. Trimming removed 1 base from V and 4 bases from J; junction bases left unmatched: 5. CDR1 SGHNT and CDR2 YENEEA come from the germline V gene. The CDR3 region is CASSLGTSGGAGYNEQFF. Here the CDR3 DNA reads TGTGCCAGCAGCTTAGGGACTAGCGGGGGGGCTGGTTACAATGAGCAGTTCTTC.

The chain is built from TRBV5-1 and TRBJ1-2, with D tentatively TRBD1 (6 bases). In germline, CDR1 is SGHRS, CDR2 YFSETQ. V was pared by 1 base and J by 2 bases, with 12 bases between. The CDR3 sequence is 15 residues long. The CDR3 sequence: CASSLSTGFNYGYTF. CDR3 in DNA: TGCGCCAGCAGCTTGAGTACAGGGTTCAACTATGGCTACACCTTC.

V is TRBV7-8 and J is TRBJ2-1, with 9 bases lining up with TRBD2. The CDR3 has 16 residues. The trim removed 4 bases at V and 7 bases at J, leaving 11 bases unmatched. Germline V gene sequence: CDR1 SGHVS, CDR2 FQNEAQ. In DNA form, the CDR3 reads TGTGCCAGCAGCTCGGTCGGCGGGGGGGCGCTTAATGAGCAGTTCTTC. Translating it yields CASSSVGGGALNEQFF.

The chain employs TRBV6-1 and TRBJ1-1; D ambiguous. V gave up 2 bases and J gave up 3 bases, with 16 bases separating them. The CDR3 is 16 amino acids. Germline-derived CDR1 and CDR2 are MNHNS and SASEGT. CDR3: CASSEPFRTGDTEAFF. The CDR3 DNA follows: TGTGCCAGCAGTGAACCTTTTCGGACTGGAGACACTGAAGCTTTCTTT.

The CDR3 bases are TGTGCCTGGAGTCACGACACGAATTCACCCCTCCACTTT. Protein product: CAWSHDTNSPLHF. The chain couples TRBV30 to TRBJ1-6; D uncertain. Germline values: CDR1 GTSNPN, CDR2 SVGIG (reference sequence). The CDR3 covers 13 residues. V shed 2 bases and J shed 7 bases, with 9 bases lying between them. The full variable domain, with the rest looked up from reference TRBV30 and TRBJ1-6, is SQTIHQWPATLVQPVGSPLSLECTVEGTSNPNLYWYRQAAGRGLQLLFYSVGIGQISSEVPQNLSASRPQDRQFILSSKKLLLSDSGFYLCAWSHDTNSPLHFGNGTRLTVT.

This chain uses TRBV19 with TRBJ2-3; 10 nucleotides agree with TRBD2. This CDR3 region has 17 residues. V shed 3 bases and J 6 bases; nucleotides not matched to a gene: 12. Germline values: CDR1 LNHDA, CDR2 SQIVND (reference sequence). This CDR3 is CASSISPIAGGADTQYF. The CDR3 region has the DNA TGTGCCAGTAGTATCTCCCCTATAGCGGGGGGTGCGGATACGCAGTATTTT.

This chain uses TRBV11-2 with TRBJ2-1; weak D call: TRBD1 (5 bases). V was pared by 6 bases and J by 1 base, with 13 bases between. The CDR3 spans 15 residues. CDR1 is SGHAT, CDR2 FQNNGV, per germline. The CDR3 reads CASRPHRLSYNEQFF. In DNA form, the CDR3 reads TGTGCCAGCAGACCCCACAGGTTATCCTACAATGAGCAGTTCTTC.

The chain uses TRBV20-1 and TRBJ1-2; D might be TRBD1 (5 bases). CDR3 length: 11 amino acids. The V gene lost 2 bases and the J gene lost 4 bases, with 5 bases spanning the gap. Germline V lookup: CDR1 DFQATT, CDR2 SNEGSKA (reference sequence). The CDR3 DNA reads TGCAGTGCTAGACAGGGCTATGGCTACACCTTC. This gives the protein CSARQGYGYTF.